This is a list of T cell receptor beta chains from one sample in a study of cytomegalovirus exposure and HLA in healthy donors. The data were produced by immunoSEQ multiplex PCR, yet TCRdb's version contains in-frame clones alone and is incomplete. The sample records 40,000 to 55,000 clones, around 81% being singletons. Sequenced: PBMCs. Receptors originate from a boy younger than 18 in good health and CMV-seropositive. Each CDR3 is given with its conserved first and last residue. D genes are given only for firm matches. Size values are once, few and many counts, or a class for expanded clones, and some rows have none.

v_gene	d_gene	j_gene	abundance	CDR3nt	CDR3aa
TRBV5-8	.	TRBJ2-5	.	TGTGCCAGCAGCTTAAAGCAGGCCCTAGCGGAGACCCAGTACTTC	CASSLKQALAETQYF
TRBV19	.	TRBJ1-5	.	TGTGCCAGTAGTATAATCGGGAGCAATCAGCCCCAGCATTTT	CASSIIGSNQPQHF
TRBV15	TRBD1	TRBJ2-3	.	TGTGCCACCAATCGGGACAGGGGCACAGATACGCAGTATTTT	CATNRDRGTDTQYF
TRBV6-5	.	TRBJ1-3	.	TGTGCCAGCAGTTACTCGATTGGAGCAGGGAGAAACACCATATATTTT	CASSYSIGAGRNTIYF
TRBV6-1	.	TRBJ2-3	.	TGTGCCAGCGAACGGGAAGGGGGAAGCGTGGATACGCAGTATTTT	CASEREGGSVDTQYF
TRBV11-2	.	TRBJ1-4	few	TGTGCCAGCAGCTTACCCCAAGAAAAACTGTTTTTT	CASSLPQEKLFF
TRBV10-1	.	TRBJ1-3	once	TGCGCCAGCAGTGCAGACTCTGGAAACACCATATATTTT	CASSADSGNTIYF
TRBV27	TRBD2	TRBJ2-2	.	TGTGCCAGCAGTCGACTAGCGGGGGGTCCCCCCGGGGAGCTGTTTTTT	CASSRLAGGPPGELFF
TRBV5-1	.	TRBJ2-5	.	TGCGCCAGCAGCTTGGTCGGGGAAAGGGAGACCCAGTACTTC	CASSLVGERETQYF
TRBV2	TRBD1	TRBJ2-1	.	TGTGCCAGCAGCGACGACAGGGGGCTAGTGGGCGAGCAGTTCTTC	CASSDDRGLVGEQFF
TRBV11-2	TRBD1	TRBJ1-2	few	TGTGCCAGCAGCTACCCGCTCCGGGACAGGGTTGGGGGCTACACCTTC	CASSYPLRDRVGGYTF
TRBV7-8	TRBD1	TRBJ2-7	.	TGTGCCAGCAGCTTAAGGACAGGGGGCCACGAGCAGTACTTC	CASSLRTGGHEQYF
TRBV7-6	TRBD1	TRBJ1-2	.	TGTGCCAGCAGCCCGACAGGGATCTATGGCTACACCTTC	CASSPTGIYGYTF
TRBV19	.	TRBJ1-5	.	TGTGCCAGTAGTATTGCGGTGAGTGGTCAGCCCCAGCATTTT	CASSIAVSGQPQHF
TRBV6-1	TRBD1	TRBJ2-3	.	TGTGCCAGCACCGGGACAGGGGACGTGGCGCAGTATTTT	CASTGTGDVAQYF
TRBV7-7	TRBD1	TRBJ2-1	.	TGTGCTAGCAGCTCCGGGACAGGGGGACACAATGAGCAGTTCTTC	CASSSGTGGHNEQFF
TRBV10-3	.	TRBJ2-3	.	TGTGCCATCAGGCAGCGGAGAGGAACAGATACGCAGTATTTT	CAIRQRRGTDTQYF
TRBV25-1	.	TRBJ1-1	few	TGTGCCAGCAGCTTCGGGAACACTGAAGCTTTCTTT	CASSFGNTEAFF
TRBV18	.	TRBJ2-1	.	TGTGCCAGCTCACCACGCCAGGTAGATGAGCAGTTCTTC	CASSPRQVDEQFF
TRBV2	.	TRBJ1-2	.	TGTGCCAGCAGTTCCCGCCCAGTGGGGGCACCACCTTCTCACTATGGCTACACCTTC	CASSSRPVGAPPSHYGYTF
TRBV5-5	.	TRBJ2-7	.	TGTGCCAGCAGCCAACCGACAAGAGACTACGAGCAGTACTTC	CASSQPTRDYEQYF
TRBV6-1	.	TRBJ1-2	.	TGTGCCACCTCAGGACACTTAGCTAACTATGGCTACACCTTC	CATSGHLANYGYTF
TRBV5-1	.	TRBJ2-1	.	TGCGCCAGCAGCTTGAGGGGGGGAGGCGAGCAGTTCTTC	CASSLRGGGEQFF